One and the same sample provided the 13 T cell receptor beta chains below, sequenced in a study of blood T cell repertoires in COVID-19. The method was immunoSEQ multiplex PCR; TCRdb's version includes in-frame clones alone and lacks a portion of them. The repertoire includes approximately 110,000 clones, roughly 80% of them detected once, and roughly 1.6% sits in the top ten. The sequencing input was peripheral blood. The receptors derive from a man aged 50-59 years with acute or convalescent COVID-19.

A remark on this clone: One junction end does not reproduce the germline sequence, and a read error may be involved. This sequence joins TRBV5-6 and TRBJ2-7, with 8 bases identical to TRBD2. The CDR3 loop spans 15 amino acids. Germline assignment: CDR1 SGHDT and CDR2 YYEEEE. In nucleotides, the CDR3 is TGTGCCAGCAGCTTGGTAGCGGGGCCCTCCTTCGAGCAGTACTTC. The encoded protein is CASSLVAGPSFEQYF.

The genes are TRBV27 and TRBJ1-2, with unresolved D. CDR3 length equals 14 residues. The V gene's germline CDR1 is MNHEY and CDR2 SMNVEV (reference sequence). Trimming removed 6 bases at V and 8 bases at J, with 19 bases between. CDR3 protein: CASSLSFPAGGYTF. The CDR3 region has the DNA TGTGCCAGCAGCCTATCCTTTCCCGCGGGAGGCTACACCTTC.

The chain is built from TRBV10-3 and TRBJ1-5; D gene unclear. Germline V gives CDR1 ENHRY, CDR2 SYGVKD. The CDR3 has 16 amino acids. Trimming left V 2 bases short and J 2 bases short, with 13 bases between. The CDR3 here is CAISEGRARGNQPQHF. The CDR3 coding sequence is TGTGCCATCAGTGAGGGTAGGGCGAGGGGCAATCAGCCCCAGCATTTT.

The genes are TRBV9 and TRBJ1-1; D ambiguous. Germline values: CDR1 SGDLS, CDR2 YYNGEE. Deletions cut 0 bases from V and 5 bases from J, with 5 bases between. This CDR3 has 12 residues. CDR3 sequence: CASSVDITEAFF. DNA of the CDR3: TGTGCCAGCAGCGTAGATATTACTGAAGCTTTCTTT.

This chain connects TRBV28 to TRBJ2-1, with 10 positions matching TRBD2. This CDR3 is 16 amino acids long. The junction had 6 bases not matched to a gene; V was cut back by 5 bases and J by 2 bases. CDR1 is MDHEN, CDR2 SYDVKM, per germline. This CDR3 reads CASSPGLAGAYNEQFF. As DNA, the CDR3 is TGTGCCAGCAGTCCTGGGCTAGCGGGGGCCTACAATGAGCAGTTCTTC.

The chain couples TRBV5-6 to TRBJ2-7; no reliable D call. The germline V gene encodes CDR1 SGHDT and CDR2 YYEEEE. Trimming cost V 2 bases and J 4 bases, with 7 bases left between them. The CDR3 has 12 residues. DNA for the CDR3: TGTGCCAGCAGCTTCGGTTCGTACGAGCAGTACGTC. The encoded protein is CASSFGSYEQYV.

The CDR3 DNA follows: TGTGCCTGGAACCCGGGACAGACTAATGAAAAACTGTTTTTT. It translates to CAWNPGQTNEKLFF. The genes are TRBV30 and TRBJ1-4; the match to TRBD1 covers 7 bases. Losses at the gene ends were 4 bases for V and 2 bases for J; bases not matched to a gene: 4. The length of the CDR3 is 14 residues. The germline V gene has CDR1 GTSNPN and CDR2 SVGIG (reference sequence).

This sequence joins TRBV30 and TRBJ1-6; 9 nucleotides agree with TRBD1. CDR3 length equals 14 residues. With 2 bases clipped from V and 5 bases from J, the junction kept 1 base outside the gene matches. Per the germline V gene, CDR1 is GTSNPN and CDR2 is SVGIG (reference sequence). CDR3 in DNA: TGTGCCTGGAGTCGACAGGGGGATAATTCACCCCTCCACTTT. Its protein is CAWSRQGDNSPLHF.

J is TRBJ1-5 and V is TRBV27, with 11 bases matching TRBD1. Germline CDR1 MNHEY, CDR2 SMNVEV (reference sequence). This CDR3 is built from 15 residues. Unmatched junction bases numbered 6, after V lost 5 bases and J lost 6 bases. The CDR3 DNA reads TGTGCCAGCAGTCCCCGGGACAGGGGGGTTCAGCCCCAGCATTTT. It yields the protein CASSPRDRGVQPQHF.

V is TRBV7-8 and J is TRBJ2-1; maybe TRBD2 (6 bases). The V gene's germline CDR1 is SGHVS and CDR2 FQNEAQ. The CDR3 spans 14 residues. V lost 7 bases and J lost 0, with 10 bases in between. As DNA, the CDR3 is TGTGCCAGCATGGCGGGGAGCTCCTACAATGAGCAGTTCTTC. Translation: CASMAGSSYNEQFF.

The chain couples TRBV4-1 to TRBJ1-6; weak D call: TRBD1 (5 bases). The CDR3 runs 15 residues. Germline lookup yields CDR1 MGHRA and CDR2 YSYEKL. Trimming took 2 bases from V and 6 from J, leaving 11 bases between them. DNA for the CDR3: TGCGCCAGCAGCCAATCCGGGGACTTTAATTCACCCCTCCACTTT. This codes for CASSQSGDFNSPLHF.

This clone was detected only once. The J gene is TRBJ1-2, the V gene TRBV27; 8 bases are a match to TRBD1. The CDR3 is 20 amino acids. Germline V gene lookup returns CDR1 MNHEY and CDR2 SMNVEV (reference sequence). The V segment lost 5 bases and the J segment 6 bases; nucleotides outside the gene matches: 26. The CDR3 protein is CASSPRRTTGAHYKRNGYTF. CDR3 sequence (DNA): TGTGCCAGCAGTCCAAGACGGACGACAGGGGCTCATTACAAGAGGAATGGCTACACCTTC.

CDR3 bases: TGTGCCAGCAGCCGACAGGGCTATGGCTACACCTTC. Protein sequence: CASSRQGYGYTF. The chain employs TRBV4-2 and TRBJ1-2, with TRBD1 matching 7 bases. With 4 bases clipped from V and 4 bases from J, the junction kept 0 bases outside the gene matches. This CDR3 comprises 12 residues. Germline CDR1 and CDR2: LGHNA and YNFKEQ.